A selection of T cell receptor beta chains follows, all from one sample in a study of technical replicates of blood from a handful of donors. Here immunoSEQ multiplex PCR was the method, and the copy in TCRdb shows in-frame clones only, minus some. The data hold 65,000 to 95,000 clones, with approximately 94% observed a single time. Material for sequencing was T cells isolated from PBMCs. All receptors come from a human donor in good health. Each CDR3 is given with its conserved first and last residue. D genes are given only for firm matches. Size values are once, few and many counts, or a class for expanded clones, and some rows have none.

V gene,J gene,D gene,clone size,CDR3 protein,CDR3 DNA
TRBV27,TRBJ2-3,TRBD1,-,CASSEGQFTDTQYF,TGTGCCAGCAGTGAGGGACAGTTTACAGATACGCAGTATTTT
TRBV9,TRBJ2-1,TRBD2,once,CASSVLSGSSYNEQFF,TGTGCCAGCAGCGTTCTTAGCGGGAGCTCCTACAATGAGCAGTTCTTC
TRBV29-1,TRBJ2-1,TRBD1,-,CSGTGTDHNEQFF,TGCAGCGGGACCGGGACAGACCACAATGAGCAGTTCTTC
TRBV10-1,TRBJ1-2,TRBD1,-,CASSLDRNYGYTF,TGCGCCAGCAGTCTGGACAGGAACTACGGCTACACCTTC
TRBV9,TRBJ1-3,-,once,CASSVTDGSGNTIYF,TGTGCCAGCAGCGTAACTGATGGCTCTGGAAACACCATATATTTT
TRBV11-1,TRBJ2-1,-,-,CASSLIDNEQFF,TGTGCCAGCAGCTTAATCGACAATGAGCAGTTCTTC
TRBV6-5,TRBJ2-2,TRBD1,-,CASSYSTGLNTGELFF,TGTGCCAGCAGTTACTCGACAGGGCTAAACACCGGGGAGCTGTTTTTT
TRBV13,TRBJ2-3,-,once,CASSFGREADTQYF,TGTGCCAGCAGCTTTGGTAGAGAGGCAGATACGCAGTATTTT
TRBV9,TRBJ2-7,TRBD2,-,CASSLGRGYEQYF,TGTGCCAGCAGCCTGGGGCGGGGGTACGAGCAGTACTTC
TRBV9,TRBJ2-7,TRBD2,-,CASSVVGGDSFYEQYF,TGTGCCAGCAGCGTAGTCGGGGGGGACTCGTTTTACGAGCAGTACTTC
TRBV6-1,TRBJ1-5,-,-,CASSELLNQPQHF,TGTGCCAGCAGTGAACTTCTCAATCAGCCCCAGCATTTT
TRBV10-3,TRBJ2-7,-,-,CAISVRANEQYF,TGTGCCATCAGTGTGAGGGCTAACGAGCAGTACTTC
TRBV18,TRBJ2-1,TRBD2,-,CASSPLAGHYNEQFF,TGTGCCAGCTCACCACTAGCGGGGCACTACAATGAGCAGTTCTTC
TRBV5-3,TRBJ1-1,TRBD1,-,CARSLKTGKNTEAFF,TGTGCCAGAAGCCTCAAGACAGGGAAGAACACTGAAGCTTTCTTT
TRBV15,TRBJ2-2,-,few,CATSKGPPRRPTGELFF,TGTGCCACCAGCAAAGGTCCTCCGCGGAGACCCACCGGGGAGCTGTTTTTT
TRBV28,TRBJ2-7,-,-,CASSSAGERTWSSYEQYF,TGTGCCAGCAGTTCAGCGGGTGAGAGAACTTGGAGCTCCTACGAGCAGTACTTC
TRBV29-1,TRBJ2-5,-,-,CSLRAVQETQYF,TGCAGCCTCCGAGCGGTCCAAGAGACCCAGTACTTC
TRBV10-3,TRBJ1-1,-,once,CAISDHRNTEAFF,TGTGCCATCAGTGATCACAGGAACACTGAAGCTTTCTTT
TRBV9,TRBJ2-2,-,-,CASSVSGDANTGELFF,TGTGCCAGCAGCGTGAGCGGAGACGCGAACACCGGGGAGCTGTTTTTT
TRBV5-1,TRBJ1-2,-,few,CASSLEGSHGYTF,TGCGCCAGCAGCTTAGAGGGTAGTCATGGCTACACCTTC
TRBV7-8,TRBJ2-1,TRBD2,-,CASSLGVGLAYNEQFF,TGTGCCAGCAGCTTAGGGGTGGGACTAGCTTACAATGAGCAGTTCTTC
TRBV9,TRBJ1-2,-,once,CASSAFGSGRENGYTF,TGTGCCAGCAGCGCCTTCGGATCAGGGAGGGAAAATGGCTACACCTTC
TRBV5-1,TRBJ1-2,TRBD1,-,CASSLGQGLHGYTF,TGCGCCAGCAGCTTGGGACAGGGTCTACATGGCTACACCTTC
TRBV5-1,TRBJ2-7,-,once,CASTLAGQAGHEQYF,TGCGCCAGCACCTTAGCGGGACAGGCCGGACACGAGCAGTACTTC
TRBV30,TRBJ1-3,-,-,CAWRKQTGGNTIYF,TGTGCCTGGAGAAAGCAAACGGGGGGAAACACCATATATTTT
TRBV25-1,TRBJ2-5,-,-,CASSEGGGRQETQYF,TGTGCCAGCAGTGAAGGGGGGGGCAGACAAGAGACCCAGTACTTC
TRBV6-1,TRBJ1-5,-,-,CASSEWRNQPQHF,TGTGCCAGCAGTGAATGGCGGAATCAGCCCCAGCATTTT
TRBV19,TRBJ1-5,-,-,CASSIGPGLPGNQPQHF,TGTGCCAGTAGTATAGGACCAGGATTACCTGGCAATCAGCCCCAGCATTTT
TRBV7-7,TRBJ2-1,TRBD2,-,CASSLWGGNEQFF,TGTGCCAGCAGCTTATGGGGAGGGAATGAGCAGTTCTTC
TRBV2,TRBJ1-1,-,-,CASSEVQLNTEAFF,TGTGCCAGCAGTGAAGTACAGCTGAACACTGAAGCTTTCTTT
TRBV9,TRBJ2-1,-,-,CASSVDFYNEQFF,TGTGCCAGCAGCGTTGACTTCTACAATGAGCAGTTCTTC
TRBV4-1,TRBJ2-5,-,-,CASSQDTGFFEETQYF,TGCGCCAGCAGCCAAGATACGGGGTTCTTTGAAGAGACCCAGTACTTC
TRBV7-3,TRBJ2-1,-,-,CASSLGPSMFF,TGTGCCAGCAGCTTAGGCCCCTCCATGTTCTTC